A selection of T cell receptor beta chains follows, all from one sample in a study of type 1 regulatory T cells. For these TCRs, the target antigens are not known. TCRdb re-derived calls from the reads in MiXCR, one entry per CDR3 protein. The sample lists roughly 62,000 distinct CDR3 sequences; 62% were seen once. The sample was cultured non-Tr1 T cells, either the whole culture or a sorted T cell fraction (not recorded which). These receptors were taken from a human donor in good health. Each CDR3 is given with its conserved first and last residue. Each record gives: CDR3 length, V gene, CDR3 protein.

len: 17
v_gene: TRBV28
CDR3aa: CASSPGRGPLRNQPQHF

len: 15
v_gene: TRBV20-1
CDR3aa: CSAREGLADSYEQYF

len: 15
v_gene: TRBV5-1
CDR3aa: CASSLTGASGNTIYF

len: 14
v_gene: TRBV7-8
CDR3aa: CASSHGGGGTEAFF

len: 13
v_gene: TRBV24-1
CDR3aa: CATSDTGITEAFF

len: 15
v_gene: TRBV7-6
CDR3aa: CASSLVRGPNQPQHF

len: 15
v_gene: TRBV12-3/TRBV12-4
CDR3aa: CASRPILTGQETQYF

len: 13
v_gene: TRBV12-3/TRBV12-4
CDR3aa: CASTGRGGYEQYF

len: 15
v_gene: TRBV18
CDR3aa: CASSPRQGIDTEAFF

len: 17
v_gene: TRBV2
CDR3aa: CASRWPTSGRVQETQYF

len: 12
v_gene: TRBV29-1
CDR3aa: CSVQVISAEQYF

len: 12
v_gene: TRBV10-3
CDR3aa: CATSGSGETQYF

len: 15
v_gene: TRBV7-2
CDR3aa: CASSGGLATRLEQFF

len: 14
v_gene: TRBV9
CDR3aa: CASSPQAGAYEQYF

len: 11
v_gene: TRBV12-5
CDR3aa: CASALDRGAFF

len: 14
v_gene: TRBV27
CDR3aa: CASRPGGNDNEQFF

len: 15
v_gene: TRBV11-2
CDR3aa: CASSLAPGDNSPLHF

len: 14
v_gene: TRBV5-1
CDR3aa: CASSYGQGQETQYF

len: 16
v_gene: TRBV4-3
CDR3aa: CASSQVGTGVREKLFF

len: 14
v_gene: TRBV2
CDR3aa: CASSRQGANYGYTF

len: 13
v_gene: TRBV19
CDR3aa: CASSRDSTYEQYF

len: 16
v_gene: TRBV24-1
CDR3aa: CATGGTGSSGANVLTF

len: 12
v_gene: TRBV3-1
CDR3aa: CASSQTSYEQYF

len: 13
v_gene: TRBV3-1
CDR3aa: CASSRDSNQPQHF

len: 12
v_gene: TRBV29-1
CDR3aa: CSVEGGTGELFF

len: 16
v_gene: TRBV25-1
CDR3aa: CASSENRGGSQETQYF

len: 14
v_gene: TRBV27
CDR3aa: CASSRGQGNQPQHF

len: 13
v_gene: TRBV19
CDR3aa: CASSIGQKSEAFF

len: 15
v_gene: TRBV5-1
CDR3aa: CASSRGGGSLYEQYF

len: 16
v_gene: TRBV5-1
CDR3aa: CASSLDGGQVNSPLHF

len: 13
v_gene: TRBV4-2
CDR3aa: CASSPDGDYGYTF

len: 17
v_gene: TRBV3-1
CDR3aa: CASSQDAGTGGTGELFF

len: 14
v_gene: TRBV4-2
CDR3aa: CASSQDQGPDTQYF

len: 15
v_gene: TRBV5-4
CDR3aa: CASSISRGEGETQYF

len: 15
v_gene: TRBV10-3
CDR3aa: CAISESAGSSYEQYF

len: 14
v_gene: TRBV10-3
CDR3aa: CAISVAGGNTEAFF

len: 15
v_gene: TRBV19
CDR3aa: CASSGRGSGANVLTF

len: 12
v_gene: TRBV11-2
CDR3aa: CASSTTGIEQFF

len: 15
v_gene: TRBV5-6
CDR3aa: CASSPVLSSTDTQYF

len: 15
v_gene: TRBV2
CDR3aa: CASRRGGANTGELFF

len: 16
v_gene: TRBV5-1
CDR3aa: CASSLWTGPYKETQYF

len: 14
v_gene: TRBV20-1
CDR3aa: CSALTSGQGEGYTF

len: 12
v_gene: TRBV12-3/TRBV12-4
CDR3aa: CASSSWDGELFF

len: 14
v_gene: TRBV3-1
CDR3aa: CASSRSGPSYEQYF

len: 15
v_gene: TRBV20-1
CDR3aa: CSVSSGRAGTDTQYF

len: 16
v_gene: TRBV5-1
CDR3aa: CASSLAGMSSYNEQFF